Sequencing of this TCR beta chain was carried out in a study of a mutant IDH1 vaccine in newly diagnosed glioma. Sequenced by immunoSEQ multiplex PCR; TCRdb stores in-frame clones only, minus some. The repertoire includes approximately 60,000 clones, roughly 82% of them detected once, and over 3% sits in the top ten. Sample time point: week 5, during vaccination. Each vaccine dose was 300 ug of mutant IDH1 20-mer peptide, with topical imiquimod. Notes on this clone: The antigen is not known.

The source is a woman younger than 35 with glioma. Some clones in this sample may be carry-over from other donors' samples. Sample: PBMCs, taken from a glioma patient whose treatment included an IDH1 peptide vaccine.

For the CDR3, the DNA is TGTGCCAGCAGCTTAGATGGACTAGCGGGGGGGCCGGGCAATGAGCAGTTCTTC. It is translated as CASSLDGLAGGPGNEQFF. This rearrangement joins TRBV7-3 to TRBJ2-1; 15 nucleotides match TRBD2. The CDR3 sequence is 18 residues long. Looked up from germline, CDR1 is SGHTA and CDR2 is FQGTGA. V trimming: 2 bases; J trimming: 6 bases; junction bases outside the gene matches: 8.